These T cell receptor beta chains were read from a single sample in a study of tissue T cells after allogeneic stem cell transplantation. Measured with immunoSEQ multiplex PCR; TCRdb has only the in-frame clones, and not every one. The sample records around 2,600 clones, about 70% being singletons. The source was colon tissue, collected at autopsy. The receptors shown here come from a male patient older than 55 with steroid-refractory graft-versus-host disease after an allogeneic stem cell transplant. Some T cells may trace back to the graft donor. Each CDR3 is given with its conserved first and last residue. A D gene is named only where the DNA matches it firmly. Not every row has a clone size; where given, it reads once, few, many or a size class.

size	V	D	J	CDR3	DNA
-	TRBV2	-	TRBJ2-7	CASRRTSNGEEQYF	TGTGCCAGTAGGCGTACCTCGAATGGGGAGGAGCAGTACTTC
-	TRBV7-8	-	TRBJ1-1	CASSLTGSTEAFF	TGTGCCAGCAGCTTGACAGGCTCCACTGAAGCTTTCTTT
-	TRBV5-1	-	TRBJ2-1	CASSIRQDNEQFF	TGCGCCAGCAGCATTCGACAGGACAATGAGCAGTTCTTC
-	TRBV19	TRBD2	TRBJ2-5	CASRLAGETQYF	TGTGCCAGCCGACTAGCGGGGGAGACCCAGTACTTC
-	TRBV27	TRBD2	TRBJ2-3	CASSLPGGGGTDTQYF	TGTGCCAGCAGTTTACCCGGCGGGGGGGGCACAGATACGCAGTATTTT
-	TRBV29-1	-	TRBJ2-1	CSVVMGFRNEQFF	TGCAGCGTTGTGATGGGGTTTCGAAATGAGCAGTTCTTC
-	TRBV28	TRBD1	TRBJ1-1	CASSSGTANTEAFF	TGTGCCAGCAGCTCCGGGACAGCGAACACTGAAGCTTTCTTT
-	TRBV9	-	TRBJ2-7	CASGRAGDEGTHEQYF	TGTGCCAGCGGACGCGCAGGGGACGAGGGGACCCACGAGCAGTACTTC
-	TRBV15	-	TRBJ1-1	CATSRNRDTEAFF	TGTGCCACCAGCAGAAACCGGGACACTGAAGCTTTCTTT
-	TRBV14	-	TRBJ2-7	CASSQALIGEQYF	TGTGCCAGCAGCCAAGCTTTGATCGGGGAGCAGTACTTC
-	TRBV5-1	TRBD1	TRBJ2-7	CASSLGTGDIYEQYF	TGCGCCAGCAGCTTGGGGACAGGGGATATCTACGAGCAGTACTTC
-	TRBV6-6	-	TRBJ2-3	CASSYDFTDTQYF	TGTGCCAGCAGTTATGACTTTACAGATACGCAGTATTTT
-	TRBV27	-	TRBJ2-6	CASKEDRSISGANVLTF	TGTGCCAGCAAAGAGGACCGCTCCATATCTGGGGCCAACGTCCTGACTTTC
-	TRBV11-2	-	TRBJ2-2	CASSLANTGELFF	TGTGCCAGCAGCTTAGCCAACACCGGGGAGCTGTTTTTT
-	TRBV5-5	TRBD1	TRBJ1-2	CASSTRQGYGYTF	TGTGCCAGCAGCACCCGACAGGGCTATGGCTACACCTTC
-	TRBV3-1/TRBV3-2	-	TRBJ2-2	CASSQDSNTGELFF	TGTGCCAGCAGTCAAGATTCGAACACCGGGGAGCTGTTTTTT
once	TRBV3-1/TRBV3-2	TRBD1	TRBJ2-7	CASSQADRSSYEQYF	TGTGCCAGCAGCCAGGCGGACAGGAGCTCCTACGAGCAGTACTTC
-	TRBV5-1	-	TRBJ2-1	CASSFTTGINEQFF	TGCGCCAGCAGCTTCACCACAGGGATCAATGAGCAGTTCTTC
-	TRBV18	-	TRBJ2-7	CASSRTRDERDEQYF	TGTGCCAGCTCACGAACTCGGGACGAGAGGGACGAGCAGTACTTC
-	TRBV7-8	-	TRBJ1-1	CASSPQISDTEAFF	TGTGCCAGCAGCCCCCAAATCTCCGACACTGAAGCTTTCTTT
few	TRBV5-1	-	TRBJ2-2	CASSLGWDTDLNTGELFF	TGCGCCAGCAGCTTGGGGTGGGATACTGACCTGAACACCGGGGAGCTGTTTTTT
-	TRBV11-3	-	TRBJ2-1	CASSLTSPSGQFF	TGTGCCAGCAGCCTGACTTCCCCTAGTGGGCAGTTCTTC
-	TRBV27	TRBD1	TRBJ1-5	CASRRTGGFGGGNQPQHF	TGTGCCAGCAGAAGGACAGGGGGCTTTGGAGGTGGCAATCAGCCCCAGCATTTT
-	TRBV7-2	TRBD1	TRBJ1-1	CASSSTGGSNTEAFF	TGTGCCAGCAGCTCAACAGGGGGCTCGAACACTGAAGCTTTCTTT
-	TRBV11-3	TRBD1	TRBJ2-5	CASSPHRGYQETQYF	TGTGCCAGCAGCCCTCACAGGGGATATCAAGAGACCCAGTACTTC
-	TRBV7-9	-	TRBJ1-1	CASSLRPTVNTEAFF	TGTGCCAGCAGCTTAAGGCCGACAGTGAACACTGAAGCTTTCTTT
-	TRBV5-1	-	TRBJ2-7	CASSLGTWDYEQYF	TGCGCCAGCAGCTTGGGGACTTGGGACTACGAGCAGTACTTC
-	TRBV5-5	-	TRBJ1-5	CASSFGVGFGQPQHF	TGTGCCAGCAGCTTCGGGGTGGGGTTTGGGCAGCCCCAGCATTTT
-	TRBV5-1	TRBD1	TRBJ1-2	CASSLDGTGVLYGYTF	TGCGCCAGCAGCCTTGACGGGACAGGGGTTTTATATGGCTACACCTTC
-	TRBV3-1/TRBV3-2	TRBD1	TRBJ1-6	CASSLRGTDNSPLHF	TGTGCCAGCAGCCTACGAGGGACAGACAATTCACCCCTCCACTTT
-	TRBV19	-	TRBJ1-1	CASRTGPRRDTEAFF	TGTGCCAGTAGGACGGGCCCTCGGAGGGACACTGAAGCTTTCTTT
-	TRBV3-1/TRBV3-2	-	TRBJ1-1	CASSQGEGRAFF	TGTGCCAGCAGCCAAGGGGAGGGGCGTGCTTTCTTT
-	TRBV5-5	-	TRBJ1-3	CASSLEGDAGNTIYF	TGTGCCAGCAGCTTGGAAGGGGACGCCGGAAACACCATATATTTT
few	TRBV5-1	-	TRBJ2-7	CASSLMEGEWNEQYF	TGCGCCAGCAGCTTGATGGAGGGCGAATGGAACGAGCAGTACTTC
-	TRBV4-2	TRBD1	TRBJ2-7	CASNERTGAYEQYF	TGTGCCAGCAACGAACGGACAGGGGCCTACGAGCAGTACTTC
few	TRBV11-3	-	TRBJ2-2	CASRGPPNTGELFF	TGTGCCAGCAGGGGACCGCCGAACACCGGGGAGCTGTTTTTT
-	TRBV24-1	-	TRBJ2-3	CATSLGAAGDTQYF	TGTGCCACCAGTCTCGGGGCGGCCGGAGATACGCAGTATTTT
-	TRBV11-2	-	TRBJ2-6	CASSLEAGLKFSGANVLTF	TGTGCCAGCAGCTTAGAGGCAGGCCTAAAGTTCTCTGGGGCCAACGTCCTGACTTTC
few	TRBV5-1	-	TRBJ2-2	CASSLDGGPNTGELFF	TGCGCCAGCAGCTTGGATGGGGGCCCGAACACCGGGGAGCTGTTTTTT
-	TRBV6-2/TRBV6-3	-	TRBJ1-4	CASSQLWVRGEKLFF	TGTGCCAGCAGTCAACTCTGGGTCCGGGGAGAAAAACTGTTTTTT
once	TRBV2	TRBD2	TRBJ2-1	CASSRLAGYNEQFF	TGTGCCAGCAGTCGACTAGCGGGGTACAATGAGCAGTTCTTC
-	TRBV29-1	-	TRBJ1-1	CSSFTDGHTEAFF	TGCAGCTCCTTTACCGACGGACACACTGAAGCTTTCTTT
-	TRBV11-2	-	TRBJ1-2	CASSLSPDYGYTF	TGTGCCAGCAGCTTGTCCCCTGACTATGGCTACACCTTC
-	TRBV5-1	TRBD1	TRBJ2-7	CASSLTGAYEQYF	TGCGCCAGCAGCTTGACAGGGGCCTACGAGCAGTACTTC
once	TRBV27	-	TRBJ2-2	CASSPEGDEAGELFF	TGTGCCAGCAGCCCTGAGGGGGATGAAGCCGGGGAGCTGTTTTTT